The clone carrying this TCR beta chain was detected many times. Its antigen is undetermined. These data belong to a study of neurological immune-mediated disorders. CDR3 length equals 13 residues. V was pared by 4 bases and J by 4 bases, with 8 bases between. The time point denotes: longitudinal time-point 1 (baseline). Libraries used 2 million unsorted PBMCs kept frozen in RNAlater. The team produced cDNA through 5'RACE using 10-nucleotide random UMIs. TCRdb reprocessed the 5' RACE reads via MiXCR and lists one record per CDR3 protein. The sample contains 55,000 to 75,000 distinct CDR3 sequences, approximately 14% of which appear only once. General study findings and limits: No expanded-clone CDR3 amino acid sequence recurred across subjects, suggesting private TCR-beta repertoires. Whereas HTLV-1-associated myelopathy showed the most TCR clonal expansion, multiple sclerosis showed the least, with levels below those of healthy controls.

The sequence was collected from a female donor with HTLV-1-associated myelopathy (HAM/TSP). The source material was PBMCs. The rearrangement joins TRBV12-3 or TRBV12-4 to TRBJ1-5; the D is unclear. CDR3 DNA: TGTGCCAGCAGTTCAGAGAGTAATCAGCCCCAGCATTTT. Translating gives CASSSESNQPQHF.